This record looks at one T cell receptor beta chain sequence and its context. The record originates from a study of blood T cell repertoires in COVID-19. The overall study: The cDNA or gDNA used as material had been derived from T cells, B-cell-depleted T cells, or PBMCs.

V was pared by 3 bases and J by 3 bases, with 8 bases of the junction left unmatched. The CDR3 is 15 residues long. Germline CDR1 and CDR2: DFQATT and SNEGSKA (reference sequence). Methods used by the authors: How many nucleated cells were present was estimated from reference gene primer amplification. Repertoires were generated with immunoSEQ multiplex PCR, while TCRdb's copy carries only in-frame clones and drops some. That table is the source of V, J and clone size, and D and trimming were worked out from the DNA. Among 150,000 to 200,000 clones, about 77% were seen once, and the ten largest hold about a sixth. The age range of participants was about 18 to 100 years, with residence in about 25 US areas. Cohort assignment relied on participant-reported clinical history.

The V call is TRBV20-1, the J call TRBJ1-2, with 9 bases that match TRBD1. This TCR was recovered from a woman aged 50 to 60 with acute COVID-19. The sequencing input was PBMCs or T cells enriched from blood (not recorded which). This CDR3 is CSASEGTGRYYGYTF. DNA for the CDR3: TGCAGTGCTAGTGAGGGGACAGGGAGGTACTATGGCTACACCTTC.